Listed here is a single T cell receptor beta chain. Antigen: not known. The data are from a study of early T cells in non-severe SARS-CoV-2 infection. V gave up 0 bases and J gave up 3 bases; unmatched junction bases: 2. Per the germline V gene, CDR1 is SGHRS and CDR2 is YFSETQ. The CDR3 runs 15 residues. General observations from the study: Anti-spike CD8 responses were favored in VDJdb matching, and private and CD4 specificities were missed.

TCRdb fed the 5' RACE reads into MiXCR, producing one record per CDR3 protein. The sample lists 45,000 to 75,000 distinct CDR3 sequences, more than 8.5% occurring once. This rearrangement joins TRBV5-1 to TRBJ2-5; TRBD2 matches 10 bases. Sequenced material: whole blood. The source of this sequence is an adult who was a healthcare worker with PCR-confirmed SARS-CoV-2 infection or an uninfected control (not recorded which). The CDR3 DNA reads TGCGCCAGCAGCTTGGTTCTAGCGGGAGAAGAGACCCAGTACTTC. It encodes CASSLVLAGEETQYF.